Each of the 3 T cell receptor beta chains below was sequenced from the same sample in a study of metastatic and nonmetastatic thyroid tumors. None of the patients had undergone any treatment ahead of thyroid surgery. TCRdb reprocessed the PCR reads via MiXCR. The sample comprises fewer than 40,000 clones, 25% to 35% of which are singletons, and about 32% rests with the top ten. Material for sequencing was blood. Every receptor here comes from a female donor with papillary thyroid cancer or a benign thyroid nodule (not recorded which). Some clones in this sample may be carry-over from other donors' samples.

In the case of this clone: A much more abundant neighbour one base away suggests this may be a read error. The gene calls are TRBV5-5 and TRBJ2-6; D remains ambiguous. The germline V gene has CDR1 SGHKS and CDR2 YYEKEE (reference sequence). The CDR3 consists of 15 residues. In DNA form, the CDR3 reads TGTGCCAGCATCCTCCGGCACGCTGGGTCCAACGTCCTGACTTTC. It translates to CASILRHAGSNVLTF. The complete variable domain, with remaining parts taken from reference TRBV5-5 and TRBJ2-6, reads DAGVTQSPTHLIKTRGQQVTLRCSPISGHKSVSWYQQVLGQGPQFIFQYYEKEERGRGNFPDRFSARQFPNYSSELNVNALLLGDSALYLCASILRHAGSNVLTFGAGSRLTVL.

This clone showed up many times. J is TRBJ1-1 and V is TRBV30; a possible D gene is TRBD1 (6 bases). The V end was cut by 4 bases, the J end by 5 bases, with 17 bases between. This CDR3 contains 14 residues. In germline, CDR1 is GTSNPN, CDR2 SVGIG (reference sequence). The CDR3 loop reads CAWTLTPTGTEAFF. CDR3 bases: TGTGCCTGGACCTTAACGCCTACAGGGACTGAAGCTTTCTTT.

Points on this clone: A much more abundant neighbour one base away suggests this may be a read error. V and J are TRBV4-2 and TRBJ2-7; D assignment may be TRBD1 or TRBD2 (5 bases each). The CDR3 totals 13 residues. The V gene's germline CDR1 is LGHNA and CDR2 YNFKEQ. This CDR3 is CASNQEGWSEQYF. For the CDR3, the DNA is TGTGCCAGCAACCAAGAGGGGTGGTCCGAGCAGTACTTC.